Below, one T cell receptor beta chain is given with its context. The target antigen is unknown. Constant-segment primers and 5'RACE yielded cDNA libraries for TCR alpha and TCR beta, each carrying sample barcodes and UMIs. TCRdb re-called the 5' RACE reads with MiXCR, one entry per CDR3 protein. The sample has 250,000 to 300,000 distinct CDR3 sequences, around 16% seen once. The entry originates in a study of T-cell memory formation after mild COVID-19. Regarding the study as a whole: Clones contracting across day 15 to 85 had a balanced CD4/CD8 profile; later expanding clones leaned CD4+. CD4+ contracting clones were mainly CM and EM; CD8+ ones, EMRA. Cross-reactive memory apparently joined, as some responding clones appeared in pre-infection memory.

The sequence was collected from a man younger than 35 who had mild COVID-19 (a few samples of this study predate the infection). Cell type and time point are not known. The sample taken for sequencing was PBMCs or a T cell subset sorted from them (not recorded which).

The CDR3 is CASSQLSDEQFF. In DNA form, the CDR3 reads TGTGCCAGCAGCCAGCTCAGCGATGAGCAGTTCTTC. The rearrangement links TRBV4-2 to TRBJ2-1; D remains ambiguous. The CDR3 is 12 residues long. The V gene lost 3 bases and the J gene lost 8 bases, with 8 bases spanning the gap. Germline V gene sequence: CDR1 LGHNA, CDR2 YNFKEQ.